A selection of T cell receptor beta chains follows, all from one sample in a study of T-cell reconstitution after alpha-beta-depleted transplantation in children. TCRdb redid the calling of the PCR reads with MiXCR, one entry per CDR3 protein. The data show 490,000 or so distinct CDR3 sequences, roughly a tenth seen once. Sample: PBMCs, taken before TCRalphabeta/CD19-depleted stem cell transplant. These receptors were collected from a child younger than 10 with inherited bone marrow failure, due to receive a stem cell transplant. The CDR3 runs from the conserved cysteine through the conserved F or W. D genes are given only for firm matches. Only some rows state a clone size, as once, few, many or a class for expanded clones.

few	TRBV3-1	NA	TRBJ2-7	CASSPLDYKNYEQYF
few	TRBV3-1	TRBD1	TRBJ1-2	CASSDRGAGYTF
many	TRBV5-1	TRBD2	TRBJ2-5	CASSLGLVAGEETQYF
few	TRBV12-3/TRBV12-4	TRBD1	TRBJ1-1	CASSLVGTANTEAFF
many	TRBV20-1	NA	TRBJ2-7	CSAPRQGSEQYF
many	TRBV7-9	TRBD1	TRBJ1-5	CASSLGQTQPQHF
few	TRBV7-8	TRBD2	TRBJ2-5	CASSSTAAGGPQETQYF
few	TRBV19	NA	TRBJ1-1	CASSIRQNTEAFF
NA	TRBV30	NA	TRBJ2-7	CAWSVQGYEQYF
NA	TRBV4-2	NA	TRBJ2-1	CASSQEPGAGSSYNEQFF
many	TRBV7-2	NA	TRBJ2-5	CASSFGMGETQYF
NA	TRBV19	NA	TRBJ2-1	CASSIPTLVYDEQFF
many	TRBV10-1	NA	TRBJ2-3	CASSESGSGLFVDTQYF
many	TRBV28	TRBD2	TRBJ2-3	CASSSPAGSTDTQYF
NA	TRBV7-2	NA	TRBJ1-2	CASSLGAGHHGYTF
NA	TRBV12-3/TRBV12-4	TRBD1	TRBJ2-1	CTSCTMTGYLSLTYNEQFF
many	TRBV7-6	NA	TRBJ2-1	CASSFQTGQSYNEQFF
NA	TRBV4-3	TRBD2	TRBJ2-7	CASSFRTSGDSYEQYF
NA	TRBV10-3	NA	TRBJ2-3	CASSPSQGNTDTQYF
many	TRBV6-1	NA	TRBJ1-2	CASSPVAWGYGYTF
few	TRBV20-1	NA	TRBJ1-1	CSARFHRTMNTEAFF
many	TRBV10-3	NA	TRBJ2-1	CATVPGAGTYNEQFF
few	TRBV20-1	NA	TRBJ1-1	CSASTGSTEAFF
many	TRBV27	TRBD2	TRBJ2-5	CASSLSIGDAGGLETQYF
few	TRBV6-2/TRBV6-3	NA	TRBJ2-4	CASTRRGVKDIQYF
NA	TRBV6-5	NA	TRBJ1-5	CASSTKVLRNQPQHF
many	TRBV10-3	NA	TRBJ2-3	CAIRRTTAGTDTQYF
many	TRBV5-1	NA	TRBJ2-7	CASSLDPRYEQYF
many	TRBV25-1	NA	TRBJ2-6	CASSESRQSGPNSGANVLTF
many	TRBV15	NA	TRBJ1-5	CATSRDGQPQHF
few	TRBV10-3	TRBD2	TRBJ2-5	CAISEGGRATETQYF
many	TRBV29-1	NA	TRBJ1-4	CSVALLRSNEKLFF
few	TRBV24-1	TRBD2	TRBJ2-1	CATSDPGLAGGPNEQFF
NA	TRBV30	TRBD2	TRBJ2-3	CAWSGASGTTDTQYF
NA	TRBV7-2	TRBD1	TRBJ1-1	CASTYDRATEAFF
many	TRBV20-1	NA	TRBJ2-1	CSARQPVNEQFF
few	TRBV20-1	NA	TRBJ2-1	CSARELLRPQRFDEQFF
few	TRBV20-1	NA	TRBJ2-5	CSARGRGWVETQYF